The clone carrying this TCR beta chain occurred many times. No antigen is known for it. The record originates from a study of early T cells in non-severe SARS-CoV-2 infection. Looking at the study overall: Unsorted whole-blood RNA was sequenced in bulk, leaving chains unpaired. General study findings and limits: VDJdb-based matching was biased toward anti-spike CD8 responses and missed private and CD4 specificities.

The CDR3 is made up of 11 amino acids. V dropped 6 bases and J dropped 7; count of bases not matched to a gene: 2. Germline V gene lookup returns CDR1 ENHRY and CDR2 SYGVKD. As part of library construction, unique molecular identifiers were attached to individual cDNA molecules. TCRdb reprocessed the 5' RACE reads with MiXCR, giving one entry per CDR3 protein. The table records about 28,000 distinct CDR3 sequences, 6% to 7.5% of them present only once. The sequence came from an adult who was a healthcare worker with PCR-confirmed SARS-CoV-2 infection or an uninfected control (not recorded which). The V gene is TRBV10-3, the J gene TRBJ1-1; 7 bases are a match to TRBD1. The material sequenced was whole blood, taken at baseline. The CDR3 spells CAIRQGVEAFF. In DNA form, the CDR3 reads TGTGCCATCAGGCAGGGGGTTGAAGCTTTCTTT.